The rows below give T cell receptor beta chains drawn from one sample of a study of type 1 regulatory T cells. The antigens these receptors bind are not known. One entry per CDR3 protein results from TCRdb running MiXCR on the reads. The sample has about 59,000 distinct CDR3 sequences, roughly 60% seen once. The sequenced material came from cultured non-Tr1 T cells, either the whole culture or a sorted T cell fraction (not recorded which). These receptors all stem from a human donor in good health. CDR3s include the opening cysteine and the closing phenylalanine or tryptophan. D genes are given only for firm matches. For some rows the clone size is stated as once, few or many, or as a class when expanded; others skip it.

D,V,J,size,DNA,CDR3
TRBD2,TRBV20-1,TRBJ2-1,-,TGCAGTGCTGCCCCCCAGCGGGAGATCTATGAGCAGTTCTTC,CSAAPQREIYEQFF
-,TRBV4-2,TRBJ2-7,-,TGTGCCAGCAGCCAAGATCTGGGGGGTAAGGGGTACGAGCAGTACTTC,CASSQDLGGKGYEQYF
TRBD1,TRBV20-1,TRBJ2-4,-,TGCAGTGCTCATAAGACAGGGGGCAAAAACATTCAGTACTTC,CSAHKTGGKNIQYF
-,TRBV11-3,TRBJ2-7,-,TGTGCCAGCAGCGGCAGAACCTACGAGCAGTACTTC,CASSGRTYEQYF
-,TRBV11-2,TRBJ1-2,-,TGTGCCAGCAGCCAAGGCCATGGCTACACCTTC,CASSQGHGYTF
TRBD1,TRBV27,TRBJ2-2,few,TGTGCCAGCAGTCAATGGACAGGGACCGGGGAGCTGTTTTTT,CASSQWTGTGELFF
TRBD1,TRBV18,TRBJ1-1,-,TGTGCCAGCTCAACCGGGACAGGGTCGCACACTGAAGCTTTCTTT,CASSTGTGSHTEAFF
TRBD2,TRBV27,TRBJ2-1,-,TGTGCCAGCAGTCAACCGCAACTAGCGGGAGGGCCCAATGAGCAGTTCTTC,CASSQPQLAGGPNEQFF
-,TRBV6-5,TRBJ2-5,-,TGTGCCAGCAGTCGGGACGGGCATAAAGAGACCCAGTACTTC,CASSRDGHKETQYF
-,TRBV12-3/TRBV12-4,TRBJ1-4,-,TGTGCCAGCAGTCCGGGACCCCCAGTCGAAAAACTGTTTTTT,CASSPGPPVEKLFF
TRBD2,TRBV15,TRBJ2-2,-,TGTGCCACCAGCAGAGGGACTAGCGGGAGTTCGAACACCGGGGAGCTGTTTTTT,CATSRGTSGSSNTGELFF
TRBD2,TRBV4-2,TRBJ2-3,-,TGTGCCAGCAGCCAAGCGCCGATGACTAGCGGGAGCACAGATACGCGGTATTTT,CASSQAPMTSGSTDTRYF
-,TRBV18,TRBJ1-5,-,TGTGCCAGCTCTGCTGGGCAGGGATCGAGCAATCAGCCCCAGCATTTT,CASSAGQGSSNQPQHF
TRBD2,TRBV5-6,TRBJ2-7,-,TGTGCCAGCAGGAGGACTAGCGGGAGGGGGGGTTTTGAGCAGTACTTC,CASRRTSGRGGFEQYF
-,TRBV12-3/TRBV12-4,TRBJ2-7,-,TGTGCCAGCAGTTTCAAAGGGATCGAGCAGTACTTC,CASSFKGIEQYF
-,TRBV7-2,TRBJ1-2,once,TGTGCCAGCAGCTTAGGTACAGCTTATGGCTACACCTTC,CASSLGTAYGYTF
TRBD2,TRBV20-1,TRBJ2-5,-,TGCAGTGCTTATCCCATATCGGGACTAGCGGACTCAGAGACCCAGTACTTC,CSAYPISGLADSETQYF
TRBD1,TRBV9,TRBJ1-2,-,TGTGCCAGCAGCGTAGGGACAGGGCTCAACTATGGCTACACCTTC,CASSVGTGLNYGYTF
-,TRBV6-2/TRBV6-3,TRBJ2-4,-,TGTGCCAGCAGTTACTCGATGGGGGGAGTTGAAAACATTCAGTACTTC,CASSYSMGGVENIQYF
-,TRBV15,TRBJ1-5,once,TGTGCCACCAGCAGAGGGGGAGGGGACAAAGGTGATCGGCCCCAGCATTTT,CATSRGGGDKGDRPQHF
-,TRBV9,TRBJ2-5,few,TGTGCCAGCAGCGTTCTCTCGGGGTACCAAGAGACCCAGTACTTC,CASSVLSGYQETQYF
TRBD1,TRBV20-1,TRBJ1-5,-,TGCAGCGTGACAGGGGGCCCAATAACTAATCAGCCCCAGCATTTT,CSVTGGPITNQPQHF